This TCR beta chain was observed in a study of blood T cell repertoires in COVID-19. The data were produced by immunoSEQ multiplex PCR, yet TCRdb's version contains in-frame clones alone and is incomplete. The data show about 220,000 clones, approximately 82% seen once. Source material: peripheral blood. The receptor was derived from an elderly woman with acute or convalescent COVID-19.

In DNA form, the CDR3 reads TGTGCCAGCTCTCTGTCCCCGGGGGATGGCTACACCTTC. It translates to CASSLSPGDGYTF. The chain uses TRBV18 and TRBJ1-2; D possibly corresponds to TRBD1 (5 bases). CDR3 size: 13 residues. The V end lost 6 bases, the J end lost 6 bases, and 14 bases lay between the germline ends. Germline lookup yields CDR1 KGHSH and CDR2 LQKENI.